In this sample, the clone carrying this TCR beta chain turned up a few times. Antigen: not known. This sample is drawn from a study of response to subunit inactivated influenza vaccine. Regarding the study as a whole: Authors suggested each seasonal flu vaccination may recruit only limited numbers of new T cells.

TCRdb analysed the RT-PCR reads with MiXCR anew, one entry per CDR3 protein. The sample contains hundreds of thousands of distinct CDR3 sequences, 25% of which appear only once. The CDR3 covers 11 residues. Germline V gene data show CDR1 as DFQATT and CDR2 as SNEGSKA (reference sequence). Deletions cut 6 bases from V and 3 bases from J, with 9 bases between. Material: CD4+ T cells sorted from PBMCs, obtained roughly 5 days after vaccination. The origin of this receptor is a man over 45 who received an inactivated influenza vaccine. The chain combines TRBV20-1 with TRBJ2-7; D not resolved. In nucleotides, the CDR3 is TGCAGTGCGACTCCTCTCTACGAGCAGTACTTC. Protein product: CSATPLYEQYF.